This T cell receptor (beta chain) was sequenced for a study of T cells in Graves' hyperthyroidism and ophthalmopathy. From RNA transcripts, TCR beta CDR3 regions were amplified. First-round RT-PCR targeting the TCR CDR3 was performed with the HTBI primer set. TCRdb independently ran MiXCR on the multiplex PCR reads; one entry per CDR3 protein. Among about 290,000 distinct CDR3 sequences, about 14% were seen once, and the ten largest hold approximately 8.6%. Study results and caveats: In validation, the model predicted ophthalmopathy. These predictions came a median roughly 6 months before onset. Most clonotypes expanded in thyroid above 0.001 were likewise present in blood.

Germline V CDR1 and CDR2: DFQATT, SNEGSKA (reference sequence). V lost 6 bases to trimming and J lost 7 bases; unmatched junction nucleotides: 12. The CDR3 is 14 residues long. This clonotype was seen many times. The antigen is not known. The receptor comes from a woman aged 25 to 39 with Graves' hyperthyroidism that later progressed to Graves' ophthalmopathy. The chain combines TRBV20-1 with TRBJ2-7; 10 nucleotides align to TRBD2. The specimen was blood. In DNA form, the CDR3 reads TGCAGTGCCCGGGCGATAGCGGGAGGTGAAGAGCAGTACTTC. Its protein product is CSARAIAGGEEQYF.